This T cell receptor beta chain was retrieved from a study of blood T cell repertoires in COVID-19 (dated by TCRdb to about 2020). About the full investigation: Samples from collaborators originated in the United States, Italy and Spain and spanned both the acute and convalescent phases of COVID-19. Samples came from the ongoing ImmuneRACE study (first 160 participants) plus 1,254 subjects from 6 global collaborators. The material from the prospective study consisted of cDNA or gDNA derived from T cells, B-cell-depleted T cells, or PBMCs. The repertoires were released in a freely available public database meant as a resource for research on the immune response to SARS-CoV-2. Where HLA class I and class II types were available, the types were taken from metadata supplied by the sample provider, not from assay-based typing. Subjects who had been exposed to COVID-19, were actively infected with it, or had recovered from it provided the deeply sampled blood TCRbeta repertoires that made up the dataset. Nearly every sample came with metadata listing a de-identified subject ID, COVID-19 status, age in years and sex. Results the study describes overall, beyond this receptor: Clinical and demographic metadata were provided uncurated, with the amount varying by source and participant.

TCRbeta CDR3 regions were amplified from genomic DNA using the immunoSEQ Assay, a bias-controlled multiplex PCR. The study's processing was this. Nucleated cell counts per sample were estimated from amplification of reference gene primers within the assay. To quantify the absolute abundance of each unique TCRbeta CDR3 rearrangement, sequence reads were collapsed and filtered. For each sample, productive Simpson clonality was calculated as the square root of Simpson's diversity index over productive rearrangements. The table comes from immuneACCESS by way of TCRdb, which keeps in-frame sequences with V and J called. Part of the clones is missing from these tables; in studies checked, under half for an unresolved V gene and the rest for unknown reasons. V and J calls and clone size are as listed in that table; D and trimming were resolved from the DNA. Counted in this sample were 250,000 to 300,000 clones; approximately 90% of them appeared once. The ten largest account for 2.3% of the sample.

To note about this clone: Which antigen it targets is not known. It has no much larger one-base neighbor in the sample; base qualities were not kept.

Participants in the prospective study were enrolled through a virtual design, were aged about 18 to 90 years, and lived in roughly 25 United States geographic areas. In the prospective study, cohorts were assigned on the basis of participant-reported clinical history obtained from a screening survey and a study questionnaire. Each participant in the prospective study had whole blood, serum and a nasopharyngeal or oropharyngeal swab collected by mobile phlebotomists. Prospective study participants could optionally give additional blood draws and questionnaires over a roughly 2-month period. Before DNA extraction, blood samples from the prospective study were shipped at room temperature or frozen. This receptor was identified in a woman aged 40-49 years with acute COVID-19. Sample: PBMCs or T cells enriched from blood (not recorded which).

The CDR3 corresponds to CASSLHYEQYF. The DNA sequence is as follows: TGTGCCAGCAGCCTACACTACGAGCAGTACTTC. The V and J genes are TRBV14 and TRBJ2-7; no confident D gene assignment can be made. The germline V gene supplies CDR1 SGHDN and CDR2 FVKESK. V drops 4 bases and J drops 3 bases, leaving 4 bases in between. Counted from cysteine to phenylalanine, this CDR3 has 11 amino acids. Only CDR3 DNA remains: 33 bases, in frame from the first base.